The TCR beta chain under discussion was sequenced for a study of blood T cell repertoires in COVID-19. On the study more broadly: There were acute and convalescent COVID-19 samples, and they came from the United States, Italy and Spain. In each case, the material was cDNA or gDNA derived from T cells, B-cell-depleted T cells, or PBMCs.

Source study methods: Estimation of nucleated cell counts relied on the amplification of reference gene primers. TCRdb's table, derived via immunoSEQ multiplex PCR, lists solely in-frame clones and lacks some. The V and J calls and the clone size are those of that table, but D and trimming were determined from the DNA. This table has some 130,000 clones, about 80% appearing once. V lost 4 bases to trimming and J lost 5 bases; unmatched junction nucleotides: 9. Germline V gives CDR1 KGHSH, CDR2 LQKENI. The CDR3 length is 15 residues. The origin of this receptor is a human donor in a cohort sampled during active COVID-19. The rearrangement joins TRBV18 to TRBJ2-7; TRBD1 agrees at 9 bases. The sequenced sample consisted of peripheral blood. The CDR3 sequence: CASSLWGQGNDEQYF. CDR3 sequence (DNA): TGTGCCAGCTCACTTTGGGGACAGGGTAACGACGAGCAGTACTTC.